This record covers a single TCR beta chain. Authors' analysis steps: Reference gene primer amplification gave nucleated cell count estimates. Clones were sequenced by immunoSEQ multiplex PCR, and TCRdb holds only the in-frame ones, with some missing. V and J calls and clone size come straight from that table; D and trimming were deduced from the DNA. The sample has about 140,000 clones, 65% to 90% seen once. The record originates from a study of blood T cell repertoires in COVID-19. Looking at the study overall: Samples came from the United States, Italy and Spain, spanning acute and convalescent COVID-19. PBMCs, B-cell-depleted T cells, or T cells were the source of the cDNA or gDNA that made up the material.

Trimming left V 8 bases short and J 4 bases short, with 11 bases between. CDR1 and CDR2 (germline): DFQATT, SNEGSKA (reference sequence). There are 11 residues in the CDR3. The sequencing input was peripheral blood. The receptor comes from a man in his sixties with active or convalescent COVID-19. The V call is TRBV20-1, the J call TRBJ1-2; TRBD1 might be the D (5 bases). The DNA for the CDR3 is TGCAGTCTCCGGAGGGGCTATGGCTACACCTTC. It is translated as CSLRRGYGYTF.